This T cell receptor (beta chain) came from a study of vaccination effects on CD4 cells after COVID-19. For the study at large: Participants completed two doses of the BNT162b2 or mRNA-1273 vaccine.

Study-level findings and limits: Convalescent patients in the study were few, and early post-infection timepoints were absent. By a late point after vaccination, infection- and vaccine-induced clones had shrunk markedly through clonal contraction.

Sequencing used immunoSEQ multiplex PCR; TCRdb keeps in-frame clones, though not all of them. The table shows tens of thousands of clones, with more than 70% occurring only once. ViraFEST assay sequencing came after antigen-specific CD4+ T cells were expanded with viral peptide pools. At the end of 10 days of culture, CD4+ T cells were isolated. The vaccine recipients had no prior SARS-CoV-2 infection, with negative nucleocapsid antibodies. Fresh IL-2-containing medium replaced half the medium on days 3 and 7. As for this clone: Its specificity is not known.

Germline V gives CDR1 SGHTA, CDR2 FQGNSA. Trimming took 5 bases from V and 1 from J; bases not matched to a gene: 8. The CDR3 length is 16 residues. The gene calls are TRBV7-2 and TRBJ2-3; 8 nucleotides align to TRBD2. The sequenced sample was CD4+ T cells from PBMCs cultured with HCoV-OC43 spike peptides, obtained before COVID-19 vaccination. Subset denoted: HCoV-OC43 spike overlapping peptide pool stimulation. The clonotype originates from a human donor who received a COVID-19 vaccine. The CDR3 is CASSLMSGGGTDTQYF. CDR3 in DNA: TGTGCCAGCAGCCTCATGAGCGGGGGAGGCACAGATACGCAGTATTTT.